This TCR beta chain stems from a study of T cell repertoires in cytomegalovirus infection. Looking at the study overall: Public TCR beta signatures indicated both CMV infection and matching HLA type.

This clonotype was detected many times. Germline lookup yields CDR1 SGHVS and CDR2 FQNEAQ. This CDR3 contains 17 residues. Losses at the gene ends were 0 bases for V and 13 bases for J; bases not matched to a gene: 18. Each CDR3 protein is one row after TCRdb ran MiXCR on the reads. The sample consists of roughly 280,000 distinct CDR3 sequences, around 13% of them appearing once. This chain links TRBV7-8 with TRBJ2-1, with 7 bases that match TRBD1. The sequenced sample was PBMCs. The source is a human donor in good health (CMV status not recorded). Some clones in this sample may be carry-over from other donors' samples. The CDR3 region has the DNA TGTGCCAGCAGCTTAGCACCAGGCCGGGACAGACTACTATACCAGTTCTTC. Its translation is CASSLAPGRDRLLYQFF.